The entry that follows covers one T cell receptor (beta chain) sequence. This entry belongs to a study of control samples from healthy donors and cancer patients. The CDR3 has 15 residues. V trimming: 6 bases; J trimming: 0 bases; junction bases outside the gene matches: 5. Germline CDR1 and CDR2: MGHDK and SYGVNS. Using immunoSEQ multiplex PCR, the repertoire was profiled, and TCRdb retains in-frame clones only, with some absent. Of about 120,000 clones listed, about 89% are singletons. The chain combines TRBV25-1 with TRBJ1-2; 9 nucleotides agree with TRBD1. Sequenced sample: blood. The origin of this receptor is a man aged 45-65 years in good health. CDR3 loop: CASSDGTGPNYGYTF. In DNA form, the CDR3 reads TGTGCCAGCAGCGATGGGACAGGGCCTAACTATGGCTACACCTTC.